This T cell receptor (beta chain) was found in a study of tumor-infiltrating lymphocytes in primary liver carcinoma. About the study: Every patient in the cohort had a primary liver carcinoma. That carcinoma was treated by surgical resection. Staging of the tumors gave T1-T3 N0M0, with widths of roughly 4 to 10 cm. Study-wide results and limits: Blood had a significantly lower top-250-clone fraction than tumors did (p = 0.039).

Germline DNA was also extracted, while the blood RNA originated from unsorted whole blood. A sample of roughly 4 milliliters of peripheral blood was taken before surgery. Germline values: CDR1 SGHDN, CDR2 FVKESK. This CDR3 has 14 amino acids. V lost 5 bases to trimming and J lost 9 bases; unmatched junction nucleotides: 5. The researchers produced TCR beta cDNA from approximately 0.45 ug total RNA with a constant-region primer. Three nested multiplex PCR rounds of slightly modified ARM-PCR generated TCR beta libraries. Forward primers for TRBV1-TRBV30 and a C-beta reverse primer served the first two PCR rounds, at about 10 cycles each. From the multiplex PCR reads, TCRdb called clonotypes with MiXCR, one entry per CDR3 protein. The sample yields about 320,000 distinct CDR3 sequences, less than 75% seen once. This clonotype appeared a few times. Antigen: not known.

Sample: peripheral blood. The V call is TRBV14, the J call TRBJ1-6, with TRBD1 matching over 9 bases. The origin of this receptor is a man in his forties or fifties with primary liver carcinoma and hepatitis B virus infection. CDR3 loop: CASSVNRGRSPLHF. CDR3 coding DNA: TGTGCCAGCAGCGTTAACAGGGGGCGTTCACCCCTCCACTTT.